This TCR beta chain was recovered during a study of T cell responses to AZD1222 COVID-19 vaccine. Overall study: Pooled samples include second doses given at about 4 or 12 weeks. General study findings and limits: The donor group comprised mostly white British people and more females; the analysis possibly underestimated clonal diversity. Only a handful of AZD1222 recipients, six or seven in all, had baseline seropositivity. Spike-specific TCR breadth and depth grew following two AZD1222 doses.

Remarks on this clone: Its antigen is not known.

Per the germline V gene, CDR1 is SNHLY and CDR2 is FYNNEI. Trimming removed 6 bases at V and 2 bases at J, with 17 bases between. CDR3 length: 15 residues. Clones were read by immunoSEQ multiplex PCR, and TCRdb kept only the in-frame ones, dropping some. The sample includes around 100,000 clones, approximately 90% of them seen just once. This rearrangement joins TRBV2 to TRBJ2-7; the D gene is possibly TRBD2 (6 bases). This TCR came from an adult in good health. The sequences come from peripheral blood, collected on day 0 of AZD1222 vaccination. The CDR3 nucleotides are TGTGCCAGCAGCTTAGACGGGACTGGGACCTACGAGCAGTACTTC. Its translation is CASSLDGTGTYEQYF.